This TCR beta chain is drawn from a study of blood T cell repertoires in COVID-19 (dated by TCRdb to 2020 to 2022). For the wider study: Samples covering the acute and convalescent phases of COVID-19 were provided by collaborators in the United States, Italy and Spain. Deeply sampled blood TCRbeta repertoires from subjects exposed to, actively infected with, or recovered from COVID-19 were included in the dataset. Nearly every sample came with metadata listing a de-identified subject ID, COVID-19 status, age in years and sex. The material from the prospective study consisted of cDNA or gDNA derived from T cells, B-cell-depleted T cells, or PBMCs. The samples were drawn from the first 160 participants of the ongoing ImmuneRACE study and from 1,254 subjects provided by 6 global collaborators. The repertoires were released in a freely available public database intended as a resource for research on the immune response to SARS-CoV-2. HLA class I and class II types, where available, came from metadata supplied by the sample provider rather than from assay-based typing.

Note on this clone: Its recognized antigen is unknown. Base qualities are not provided; no much larger clone lies one nucleotide away.

Broader findings and caveats from the paper: The amount of clinical and demographic metadata varied by source and participant and was provided uncurated.

Reading the germline V gene (reference sequence) gives CDR1 LGHDT and CDR2 YNNKEL. Reading from cysteine to phenylalanine, the CDR3 counts 16 amino acids. Only the CDR3 portion is preserved as DNA: 48 bases, with reading frame beginning at the first base. V has 1 base trimmed and J has 3 bases trimmed; junction bases matching no gene number 7. The immunoSEQ Assay, a bias-controlled multiplex PCR, was used to amplify TCRbeta CDR3 regions from genomic DNA. Per the source publication's procedure: Nucleated cell counts per sample were estimated from amplification of reference gene primers within the assay. Sequence reads were collapsed and filtered to measure the absolute abundance of every unique TCRbeta CDR3 rearrangement. For each sample, productive Simpson clonality was calculated as the square root of Simpson's diversity index across productive rearrangements. What TCRdb holds here is the immuneACCESS table cut down to in-frame rearrangements. Part of the clones is not present; checked against another copy, under half of the missing clones reflect an unresolved V gene, and the others are unexplained. The V and J calls and clone size are taken from that table; D and trimming were inferred from the DNA. This sample comprises around 170,000 clones, roughly 83% of them detected only once. The top ten clonotypes cover over 1.5% of the sample.

The collaborating institutions used their own protocols to collect whole blood in K2EDTA tubes. For TCRbeta analysis, collaborator samples were shipped as frozen whole blood, as isolated PBMCs, or as DNA extracted from either sample type. The sequencing sample was made of peripheral blood. The receptor was derived from a human donor in a cohort sampled during active COVID-19. The sequence is built from TRBV3-1 (or the pseudogene TRBV3-2) and TRBJ2-7; 9 bases in the junction line up with TRBD1. The CDR3 reads as follows: CASSQASRDRVYEQYF. The DNA reads as follows: TGTGCCAGCAGCCAAGCCTCTCGGGACAGGGTCTACGAGCAGTACTTC.